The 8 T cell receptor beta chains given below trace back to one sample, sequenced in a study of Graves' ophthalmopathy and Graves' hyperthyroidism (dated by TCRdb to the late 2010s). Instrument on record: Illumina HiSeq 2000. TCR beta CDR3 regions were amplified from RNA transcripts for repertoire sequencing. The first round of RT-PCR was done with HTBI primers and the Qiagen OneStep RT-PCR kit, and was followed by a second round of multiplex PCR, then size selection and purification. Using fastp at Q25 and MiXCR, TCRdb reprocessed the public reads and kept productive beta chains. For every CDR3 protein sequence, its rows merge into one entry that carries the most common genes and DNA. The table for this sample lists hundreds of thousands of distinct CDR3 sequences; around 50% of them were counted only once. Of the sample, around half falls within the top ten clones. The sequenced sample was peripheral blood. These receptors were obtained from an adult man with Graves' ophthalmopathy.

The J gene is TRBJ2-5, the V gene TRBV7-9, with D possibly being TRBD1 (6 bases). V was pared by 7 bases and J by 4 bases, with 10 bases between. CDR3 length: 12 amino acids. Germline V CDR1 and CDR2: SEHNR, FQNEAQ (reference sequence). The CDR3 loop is CASTQGGETQYF. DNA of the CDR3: TGTGCCAGCACTCAAGGGGGAGAGACCCAGTACTTC.

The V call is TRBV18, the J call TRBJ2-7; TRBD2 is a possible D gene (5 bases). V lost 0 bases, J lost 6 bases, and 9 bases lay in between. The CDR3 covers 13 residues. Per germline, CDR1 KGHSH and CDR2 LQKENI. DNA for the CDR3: TGTGCCAGCTCACCACCTAGCGTTAGCGAGCAGTACTTC. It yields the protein CASSPPSVSEQYF. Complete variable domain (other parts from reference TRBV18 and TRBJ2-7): NAGVMQNPRHLVRRRGQEARLRCSPMKGHSHVYWYRQLPEEGLKFMVYLQKENIIDESGMPKERFSAEFPKEGPSILRIQQVVRGDSAAYFCASSPPSVSEQYFGPGTRLTVT.

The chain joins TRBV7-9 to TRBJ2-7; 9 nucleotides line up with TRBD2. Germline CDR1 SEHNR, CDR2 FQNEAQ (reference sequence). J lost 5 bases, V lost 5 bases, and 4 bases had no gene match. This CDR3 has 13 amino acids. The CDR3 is CASSPGLANEQYF. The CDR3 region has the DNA TGTGCCAGCAGCCCGGGACTAGCTAACGAGCAGTACTTC.

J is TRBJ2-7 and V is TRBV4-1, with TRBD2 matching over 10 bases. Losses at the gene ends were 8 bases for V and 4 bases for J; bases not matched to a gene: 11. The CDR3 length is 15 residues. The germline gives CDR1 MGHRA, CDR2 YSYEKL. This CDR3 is CASGAGLAGEYEQYF. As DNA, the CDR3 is TGCGCCAGCGGAGCCGGCCTAGCGGGAGAGTACGAGCAGTACTTC.

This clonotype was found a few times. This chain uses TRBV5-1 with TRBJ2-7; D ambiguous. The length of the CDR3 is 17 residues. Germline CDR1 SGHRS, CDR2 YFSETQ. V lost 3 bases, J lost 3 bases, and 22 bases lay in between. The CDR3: CASSSSEVMAANYEQYF. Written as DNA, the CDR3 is TGCGCCAGCAGCTCTTCCGAAGTCATGGCAGCGAACTACGAGCAGTACTTC.

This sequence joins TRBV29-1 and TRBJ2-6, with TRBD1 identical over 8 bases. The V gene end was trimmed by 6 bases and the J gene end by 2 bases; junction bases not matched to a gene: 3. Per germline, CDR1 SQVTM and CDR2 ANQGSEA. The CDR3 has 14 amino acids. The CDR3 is CSVLQGAGANVLTF. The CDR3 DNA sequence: TGCAGCGTATTACAGGGGGCTGGGGCCAACGTCCTGACTTTC.

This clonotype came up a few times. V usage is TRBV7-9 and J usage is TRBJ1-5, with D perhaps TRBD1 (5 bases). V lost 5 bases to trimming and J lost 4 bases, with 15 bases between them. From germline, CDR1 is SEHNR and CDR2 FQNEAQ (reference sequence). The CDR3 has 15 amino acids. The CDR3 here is CASSNGGGDNQPQHF. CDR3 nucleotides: TGTGCCAGCAGCAACGGGGGAGGGGATAATCAGCCCCAGCATTTT.

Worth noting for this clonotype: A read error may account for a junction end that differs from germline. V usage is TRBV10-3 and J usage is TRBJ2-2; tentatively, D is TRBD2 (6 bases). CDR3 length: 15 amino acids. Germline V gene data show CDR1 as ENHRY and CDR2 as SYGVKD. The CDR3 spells CASSLGREDTGELFF. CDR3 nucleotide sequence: TGTGCCAGCAGTTTAGGCAGGGAGGACACCGGGGAGCTGTTTTTT.